This is a list of T cell receptor beta chains from one sample in a study of long-term antiretroviral therapy in people with HIV. Method: immunoSEQ multiplex PCR; TCRdb's copy keeps in-frame clones and lacks some. The table records about 29,000 clones, about 90% of them present only once. The sample here was unsorted PBMCs, taken 3.2 years before starting antiretroviral therapy. All receptors come from a man between 45 and 60 years old with HIV. CDR3s include the opening cysteine and the closing phenylalanine or tryptophan. The D gene is left open where the match is weak. A row's size may be missing; if present it is once, few, many or a size class.

clone_size | cdr3_length | d_call | j_call | v_call | cdr3_nt | cdr3_aa
. | 15 | . | TRBJ1-1 | TRBV5-8 | TGTGCCAGCAGCTTCACCGGGACTTACAACACTGAAGCTTTCTTT | CASSFTGTYNTEAFF
. | 14 | . | TRBJ2-2 | TRBV7-7 | TGTGCTAGCAGTTCCAGGGCGAACACCGGGGAGCTGTTTTTT | CASSSRANTGELFF
. | 15 | TRBD2 | TRBJ2-3 | TRBV9 | TGTGCCAGCAGCGGAGAGGGACTAGCGTCAGATACGCAGTATTTT | CASSGEGLASDTQYF
. | 16 | TRBD2 | TRBJ2-1 | TRBV5-1 | TGCGCCAGCAGCTTGGAAGCTAGCGGGGGATCCTATGAGCAGTTCTTC | CASSLEASGGSYEQFF
. | 15 | TRBD1 | TRBJ1-2 | TRBV10-3 | TGTGCCATCACTTGGGACAGGGGGCTCGTCTATGGCTACACCTTC | CAITWDRGLVYGYTF
. | 18 | TRBD1 | TRBJ2-2 | TRBV5-1 | TGCGCCAGCAGCTCCGGGACAGGGTATATCTTGAACACCGGGGAGCTGTTTTTT | CASSSGTGYILNTGELFF
. | 14 | . | TRBJ2-7 | TRBV5-1 | TGCGCCAGCAGCTTGGCCAACTCGGGCTACGAGCAGTACTTC | CASSLANSGYEQYF
. | 17 | . | TRBJ2-4 | TRBV10-3 | TGTGCCACTTCTCGGGACACATCACCCATCGTTGGAAACATTCAGTACTTC | CATSRDTSPIVGNIQYF
once | 14 | . | TRBJ1-2 | TRBV5-1 | TGCGCCAGCAGCTTGTACGGTCATGGATATGGCTACACCTTC | CASSLYGHGYGYTF
. | 14 | . | TRBJ1-2 | TRBV5-6 | TGTGCCAGCAGCCCGTCGTTACAGGGTTGGGGCTACACCTTC | CASSPSLQGWGYTF
. | 15 | TRBD1 | TRBJ2-3 | TRBV5-6 | TGTGCCAGCAACCCCGGACAGGGGAGAGGAGATACGCAGTATTTT | CASNPGQGRGDTQYF
. | 13 | TRBD1 | TRBJ1-4 | TRBV27 | TGTGCCAGCCACGGACAGGGTTCTGAAAAACTGTTTTTT | CASHGQGSEKLFF
. | 16 | TRBD1 | TRBJ1-4 | TRBV28 | TGTGCCAGCAGTTTACCTCCGGGACAGGATAATGAAAAACTGTTTTTT | CASSLPPGQDNEKLFF
. | 14 | . | TRBJ2-1 | TRBV29-1 | TGCAGCGTTGGAGGCCCTAGTCCCTACAATGAGCAGTTCTTC | CSVGGPSPYNEQFF
once | 17 | . | TRBJ2-7 | TRBV7-8 | TGTGCCAGCAGCTTAGCAGTGGTGACTGGGCATCCCTACGAGCAGTACTTC | CASSLAVVTGHPYEQYF
. | 14 | TRBD1 | TRBJ1-4 | TRBV29-1 | TGCAGCGTTGGGGCCGGGACAGGGAATGAAAAACTGTTTTTT | CSVGAGTGNEKLFF
. | 14 | . | TRBJ2-7 | TRBV5-4 | TGTGCCAGCAGTCGGACACGCGAAGGTGACGAGCAGTACTTC | CASSRTREGDEQYF
. | 15 | TRBD1 | TRBJ1-5 | TRBV2 | TGTGCCAGCAGGGCCCAGGGGGGGAGGGGTCAGCCCCAGCATTTT | CASRAQGGRGQPQHF
. | 15 | . | TRBJ1-1 | TRBV5-1 | TGCGCCAGCAGCTTCCTGGTGGGGGGGAACACTGAAGCTTTCTTT | CASSFLVGGNTEAFF
once | 16 | TRBD2 | TRBJ2-5 | TRBV9 | TGTGCCAGCAGCCCAACCCCTAGCGGGAGAAGGGAGACCCAGTACTTC | CASSPTPSGRRETQYF
. | 14 | TRBD2 | TRBJ2-1 | TRBV7-3 | TGTGCCAGCAGCCGGACTAGCGGGCGCAATGAGCAGTTCTTC | CASSRTSGRNEQFF
. | 14 | TRBD2 | TRBJ2-7 | TRBV5-1 | TGCGCCAGCAGCTTGGTAGCGGGAGACTACGAGCAGTACTTC | CASSLVAGDYEQYF
. | 16 | . | TRBJ2-5 | TRBV4-1 | TGCGCCAGCAGCCGTACAGGCAAACCTAGTACGGAGACCCAGTACTTC | CASSRTGKPSTETQYF
. | 14 | TRBD1 | TRBJ1-2 | TRBV19 | TGTGCCAGTACTTTACGACAGGGAGGCTATGGCTACACCTTC | CASTLRQGGYGYTF
. | 14 | . | TRBJ2-7 | TRBV6-5 | TGTGCCAGCAGTTACTCGGCAGGGTGGGACGAGCAGTACTTC | CASSYSAGWDEQYF
. | 14 | . | TRBJ1-1 | TRBV19 | TGTGCCAGTAGTAGGGACCGGAGAGGCACTGAAGCTTTCTTT | CASSRDRRGTEAFF
. | 15 | . | TRBJ2-3 | TRBV9 | TGTGCCAGCAGCCCAAGTTCCGCAGGGCTGGCTACGCAGTATTTT | CASSPSSAGLATQYF
. | 15 | TRBD1 | TRBJ2-3 | TRBV11-2 | TGTGCCAGCAGCGCCCAGGGACAGGTGGTAGATACGCAGTATTTT | CASSAQGQVVDTQYF
. | 16 | TRBD1 | TRBJ2-1 | TRBV2 | TGTGCCAGCAGTTCCACAGGGGCCGCGGGCTACAATGAGCAGTTCTTC | CASSSTGAAGYNEQFF
once | 14 | . | TRBJ1-2 | TRBV28 | TGTGCCAGCAGTTTATATGGGACTAACTATGGCTACACCTTC | CASSLYGTNYGYTF
. | 12 | . | TRBJ1-2 | TRBV5-1 | TGCGCCAGCAGCTTGGCCATGGATGGCTACACCTTC | CASSLAMDGYTF
few | 13 | . | TRBJ1-5 | TRBV5-6 | TGTGCCAGCAGCTATGGGGGCAATCAGCCCCAGCATTTT | CASSYGGNQPQHF
. | 13 | . | TRBJ2-7 | TRBV7-3 | TGTGCCAGCAGCTTAGTAACCTTCGACGAGCAGTACTTC | CASSLVTFDEQYF
. | 17 | TRBD1 | TRBJ2-2 | TRBV9 | TGTGCCAGCAGCGAGGATACCGGGACAGGGGTTGCCGGGGAGCTGTTTTTT | CASSEDTGTGVAGELFF
. | 14 | . | TRBJ2-7 | TRBV10-3 | TGTGCCATCAGTGTTCACGAGAGCTCCTACGAGCAGTACTTC | CAISVHESSYEQYF
. | 18 | TRBD1 | TRBJ2-6 | TRBV30 | TGTGCCTGGAGTGTACTTACAGGGGGTCACGCTGGGGCCAACGTCCTGACTTTC | CAWSVLTGGHAGANVLTF
. | 16 | . | TRBJ2-3 | TRBV4-2 | TGTGCCAGCAGCCAAGAACTAGGGAGCGGCACAGATACGCAGTATTTT | CASSQELGSGTDTQYF
. | 15 | TRBD2 | TRBJ2-3 | TRBV11-2 | TGTGCCAGCAGCCCAGGACTAGCGGGGGCCTATACGCAGTATTTT | CASSPGLAGAYTQYF
. | 12 | . | TRBJ2-1 | TRBV7-9 | TGTGCCAGCAGCGTCGAGGGCCAGAAGCAGTTCTTC | CASSVEGQKQFF
. | 15 | . | TRBJ2-3 | TRBV5-4 | TGTGCCAGCAGCTTACGGGCGGGGGCACAAGATACGCAGTATTTT | CASSLRAGAQDTQYF
. | 13 | . | TRBJ1-2 | TRBV19 | TGTGCCAGTAGTATTTTCCTAAACTATGGCTACACCTTC | CASSIFLNYGYTF
. | 19 | . | TRBJ2-3 | TRBV2 | TGTGCCAGCAGTGAAGCGCCCCAAGGGGCGGGAAGCCCCTTAGATACGCAGTATTTT | CASSEAPQGAGSPLDTQYF
. | 15 | . | TRBJ1-6 | TRBV2 | TGTGCCAGCAGTGCGTATCGGGGCGGCACCTCACCCCTCCACTTT | CASSAYRGGTSPLHF